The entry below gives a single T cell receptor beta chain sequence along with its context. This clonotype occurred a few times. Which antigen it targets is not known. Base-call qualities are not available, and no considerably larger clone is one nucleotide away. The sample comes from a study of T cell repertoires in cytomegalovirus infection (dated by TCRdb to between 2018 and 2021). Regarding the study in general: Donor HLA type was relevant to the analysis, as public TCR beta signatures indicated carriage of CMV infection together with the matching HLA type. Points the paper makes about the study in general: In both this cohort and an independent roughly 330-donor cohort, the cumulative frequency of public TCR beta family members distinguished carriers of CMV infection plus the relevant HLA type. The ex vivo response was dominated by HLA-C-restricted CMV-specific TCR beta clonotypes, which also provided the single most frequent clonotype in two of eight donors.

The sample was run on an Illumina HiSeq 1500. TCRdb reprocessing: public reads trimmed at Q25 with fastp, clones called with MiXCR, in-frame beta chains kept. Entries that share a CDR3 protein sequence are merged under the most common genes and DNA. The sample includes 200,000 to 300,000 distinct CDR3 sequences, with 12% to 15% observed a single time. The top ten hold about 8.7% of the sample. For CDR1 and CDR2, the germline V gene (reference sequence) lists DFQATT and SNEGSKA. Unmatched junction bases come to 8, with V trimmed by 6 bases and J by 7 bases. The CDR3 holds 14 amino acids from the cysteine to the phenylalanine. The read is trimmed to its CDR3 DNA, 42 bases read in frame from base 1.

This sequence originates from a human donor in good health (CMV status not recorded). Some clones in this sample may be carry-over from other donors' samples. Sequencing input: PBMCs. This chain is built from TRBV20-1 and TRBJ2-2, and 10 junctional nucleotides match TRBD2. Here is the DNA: TGCAGTGCCACCAAGCGGGAGGGGAGCGGGGAGCTGTTTTTT. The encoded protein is CSATKREGSGELFF.